The 23 T cell receptor beta chains below were found in one sample sequenced in a study of T cell changes during pregnancy in multiple sclerosis (dated by TCRdb to about 2019). The protocol used for the library was the immunoSEQ multiplex PCR assay. In TCRdb, the immuneACCESS table is reduced to in-frame sequences with V and J assigned. These tables do not hold every clone; where another copy was compared, an unresolved V gene accounts for under half, and the others remain unexplained. The sample profile shows tens of thousands of clones; around 92% of them were found once. The leading ten clones occupy around 0.16% of the sample. The sequences come from CD4+ T cells from peripheral blood mononuclear cells, collected after pregnancy. These receptors came from a female donor in good health, enrolled as a control in a pregnancy study.

V is TRBV19 and J is TRBJ2-5, with 7 bases that match TRBD2. In germline, CDR1 is LNHDA, CDR2 SQIVND (reference sequence). J lost 5 bases, V lost 7 bases, and 1 base had no gene match. The CDR3 contains 11 residues. CDR3 region: CASTGGETQYF. The DNA for the CDR3 is TGTGCCAGTACCGGGGGGGAGACCCAGTACTTC. The full variable domain, its missing parts supplied by reference TRBV19 and TRBJ2-5, is DGGITQSPKYLFRKEGQNVTLSCEQNLNHDAMYWYRQDPGQGLRLIYYSQIVNDFQKGDIAEGYSVSREKKESFPLTVTSAQKNPTAFYLCASTGGETQYFGPGTRLLVL.

V usage is TRBV7-9 and J usage is TRBJ2-7; D is possibly TRBD1 (6 bases). The CDR3 spans 13 residues. The germline CDR1 and CDR2 sequences are SEHNR and FQNEAQ (reference sequence). V gave up 5 bases and J gave up 3 bases, with 11 bases separating them. The CDR3 sequence is CASSPGQIYEQYF. For the CDR3, the DNA is TGTGCCAGCAGCCCCGGACAGATCTACGAGCAGTACTTC.

J is TRBJ2-5 and V is TRBV7-3, with 7 bases matching TRBD2. Per the germline V gene, CDR1 is SGHTA and CDR2 is FQGTGA. CDR3 length: 15 amino acids. V shed 5 bases and J 1 base; nucleotides not matched to a gene: 7. This CDR3 reads CASSPTGTTQETQYF. The CDR3, as DNA: TGTGCCAGCAGCCCAACCGGGACTACCCAAGAGACCCAGTACTTC.

The chain employs TRBV4-1 and TRBJ2-7, with 7 positions matching TRBD1. The germline CDR1 and CDR2 sequences are MGHRA and YSYEKL. Trimming removed 1 base from V and 3 bases from J; junction bases left unmatched: 6. CDR3 length equals 15 residues. The CDR3 coding sequence is TGCGCCAGCAGCCAAGCCTCGGGACAGAGCTACGAGCAGTACTTC. It yields the protein CASSQASGQSYEQYF.

The gene calls are TRBV7-2 and TRBJ2-5; the D gene is possibly TRBD1 (6 bases). The V gene's germline CDR1 is SGHTA and CDR2 FQGNSA. This CDR3 spans 13 amino acids. V was cut by 5 bases and J by 4 bases, with 11 bases left in between. CDR3 protein: CASSPRQVETQYF. In nucleotides, the CDR3 is TGTGCCAGCAGCCCCCGACAGGTAGAGACCCAGTACTTC.

The chain employs TRBV11-3 and TRBJ2-7, with a possible D match to TRBD1 (5 bases). V lost 2 bases, J lost 0 bases, and 8 bases lay in between. The germline V gene encodes CDR1 SGHNT and CDR2 YENEEA. This CDR3 is 14 amino acids long. CDR3 region: CASSLSQGSYEQYF. CDR3 sequence (DNA): TGTGCCAGCAGCTTATCGCAGGGCTCCTACGAGCAGTACTTC.

The V gene is TRBV14, the J gene TRBJ2-5; 12 bases agree with TRBD2. The CDR3 has 15 residues. Germline values: CDR1 SGHDN, CDR2 FVKESK. Losses at the gene ends were 5 bases for V and 5 bases for J; bases not matched to a gene: 6. The CDR3 nucleotides are TGTGCCAGCAGCTACGGACTAGCGGGGTTCGAGACCCAGTACTTC. Translation gives CASSYGLAGFETQYF.

The V gene is TRBV6-4, the J gene TRBJ2-5; perhaps D is TRBD1 or TRBD2 (5 bases each). This CDR3 contains 12 residues. V was pared by 10 bases and J by 1 base, with 10 bases between. Germline V gene sequence: CDR1 MRHNA, CDR2 SNTAGT. The DNA of the CDR3 is TGTGCCAACAGGACTTTCCAAGAGACCCAGTACTTC. Translating it yields CANRTFQETQYF.

The chain links TRBV18 to TRBJ2-7, with D possibly TRBD2 on 5 matching bases. V lost 0 bases to trimming and J lost 3 bases, with 9 bases between them. Germline CDR1 reads KGHSH; CDR2 reads LQKENI. This CDR3 comprises 14 residues. CDR3 protein: CASSPPDGNYEQYF. As DNA, the CDR3 is TGTGCCAGCTCACCACCGGACGGGAACTACGAGCAGTACTTC.

The chain joins TRBV6-6 to TRBJ1-1; weak D call: TRBD1 (6 bases). Trimming cost V 2 bases and J 0 bases, with 7 bases left between them. This CDR3 is 14 amino acids long. The germline V gene has CDR1 MNHNY and CDR2 SVGAGI (reference sequence). DNA of the CDR3: TGTGCCAGCAGTTACGGACAGATGAACACTGAAGCTTTCTTT. Residues: CASSYGQMNTEAFF.

The chain carries TRBV11-3 and TRBJ2-3; TRBD1 might be the D (6 bases). This CDR3 comprises 12 residues. V was cut by 5 bases and J by 7 bases, with 10 bases left in between. Germline CDR1 SGHNT, CDR2 YENEEA. The DNA for the CDR3 is TGTGCCAGCAGCGTAACAGGGAATACGCAGTATTTT. As protein: CASSVTGNTQYF.

The sample holds a few counts of this clone. The chain has TRBV7-2 and TRBJ1-2; D uncertain. The length of the CDR3 is 14 residues. The V and J ends lost 0 bases and 0 bases respectively, with 5 bases between them. Per the germline V gene, CDR1 is SGHTA and CDR2 is FQGNSA. The CDR3 reads CASSLAPTNYGYTF. DNA of the CDR3: TGTGCCAGCAGCTTAGCTCCTACTAACTATGGCTACACCTTC.

The chain links TRBV7-8 to TRBJ1-1, with a possible D match to TRBD1 (5 bases). V gave up 1 base and J gave up 0 bases, with 6 bases separating them. CDR3 length: 14 residues. Germline loops: CDR1 SGHVS, CDR2 FQNEAQ. This CDR3 is CASSLGQMNTEAFF. In DNA, the CDR3 is TGTGCCAGCAGCTTAGGACAGATGAACACTGAAGCTTTCTTT.

Only a few counts were recorded for this clone. The rearrangement links TRBV28 to TRBJ1-1, with D uncertain. Germline values: CDR1 MDHEN, CDR2 SYDVKM. This CDR3 is 13 amino acids long. Trimming removed 3 bases at V and 1 base at J, with 6 bases between. The CDR3 coding sequence is TGTGCCAGCAGTTTGAGGGCGAACACTGAAGCTTTCTTT. Translating it yields CASSLRANTEAFF.

The chain recombines TRBV7-2 with TRBJ2-2; D might be TRBD1 (6 bases). Germline V gene sequence: CDR1 SGHTA, CDR2 FQGNSA. V was cut by 7 bases and J by 0 bases, with 9 bases left in between. The CDR3 covers 14 residues. The CDR3 spells CASKEGANTGELFF. DNA of the CDR3: TGTGCCAGCAAAGAGGGGGCGAACACCGGGGAGCTGTTTTTT.

This chain's CDR3 is CAWTSISTGANSPLHF. For the CDR3, the DNA is TGTGCCTGGACGTCAATTTCCACAGGGGCGAATTCACCCCTCCACTTT. This chain links TRBV30 with TRBJ1-6, with 7 bases identical to TRBD1. Trimming removed 4 bases from V and 7 bases from J; junction bases left unmatched: 13. CDR1 GTSNPN and CDR2 SVGIG come from the germline V gene (reference sequence). The CDR3 has 16 amino acids.

The chain is built from TRBV9 and TRBJ1-3, with 7 bases matching TRBD1. The CDR3 length is 14 residues. V dropped 3 bases and J dropped 4; count of bases not matched to a gene: 4. The germline CDR1 and CDR2 sequences are SGDLS and YYNGEE. The CDR3 is CASSAGTAGNTIYF. DNA for the CDR3: TGTGCCAGCAGCGCCGGGACAGCCGGAAACACCATATATTTT.

This sequence joins TRBV19 and TRBJ2-7, with D possibly matching TRBD2 (6 bases). Trimming removed 3 bases from V and 0 bases from J, with 12 bases in between. This CDR3 contains 15 residues. CDR1 is LNHDA, CDR2 SQIVND, per germline (reference sequence). The CDR3 DNA sequence: TGTGCCAGTAGTATTAGGGACGGGAGCTCCTACGAGCAGTACTTC. It yields the protein CASSIRDGSSYEQYF.

The chain links TRBV6-5 to TRBJ1-1; 8 nucleotides align to TRBD1. The V gene's germline CDR1 is MNHEY and CDR2 SVGAGI. Trimming cost V 2 bases and J 5 bases; bases outside gene matches: 10. The CDR3 is 16 amino acids. CDR3 coding DNA: TGTGCCAGCAGTTACACAGGGGGAGCGGTTTGGACTGAAGCTTTCTTT. It is translated as CASSYTGGAVWTEAFF.

The chain joins TRBV6-5 to TRBJ2-2, with D perhaps matching TRBD1 (6 bases). V dropped 4 bases and J dropped 4 bases, with 16 bases sitting between them. CDR3 length: 16 residues. Germline V CDR1 and CDR2: MNHEY, SVGAGI. CDR3 protein: CASSLGPGDVTGELFF. CDR3 nucleotides: TGTGCCAGCAGTTTGGGCCCAGGGGATGTCACCGGGGAGCTGTTTTTT.

The chain links TRBV6-5 to TRBJ2-1, with D maybe TRBD2 (7 bases). Deletions cut 1 base from V and 9 bases from J, with 10 bases between. The CDR3 is 13 residues long. Germline lookup yields CDR1 MNHEY and CDR2 SVGAGI. The CDR3 nucleotides read TGTGCCAGCAGTTACTTAGGGGGGGGTGAGCAGTTCTTC. Translating gives CASSYLGGGEQFF.

CDR3: CASSLRDSTWSSGNTIYF. The CDR3 coding sequence is TGTGCCAGCTCTCTCCGGGACTCTACGTGGAGTTCGGGAAACACCATATATTTT. The chain uses TRBV18 and TRBJ1-3; D perhaps matches TRBD1 (5 bases). In germline, CDR1 is KGHSH, CDR2 LQKENI. This CDR3 contains 18 residues. V was trimmed by 6 bases and J by 4 bases, leaving 25 bases between them.

CDR3 bases: TGTGCCAGCTCACCACCGGGGACAGGGGTTCAGCCCCAGCATTTT. This codes for CASSPPGTGVQPQHF. The chain is built from TRBV18 and TRBJ1-5, with 10 bases lining up with TRBD1. CDR3 size: 15 residues. CDR1 and CDR2 (germline): KGHSH, LQKENI. V was clipped by 0 bases and J by 6 bases; unmatched bases: 2.